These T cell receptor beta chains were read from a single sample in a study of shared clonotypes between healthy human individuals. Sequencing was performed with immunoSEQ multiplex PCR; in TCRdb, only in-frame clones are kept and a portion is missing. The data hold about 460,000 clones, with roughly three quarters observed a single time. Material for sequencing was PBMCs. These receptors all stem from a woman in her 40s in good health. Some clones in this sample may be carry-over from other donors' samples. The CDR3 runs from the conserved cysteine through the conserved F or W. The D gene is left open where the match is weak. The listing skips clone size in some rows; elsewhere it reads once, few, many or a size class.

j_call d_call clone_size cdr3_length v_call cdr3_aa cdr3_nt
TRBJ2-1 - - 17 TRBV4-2 CASSQGGPSSHYNEQFF TGTGCCAGCAGCCAGGGAGGACCGTCCTCACACTACAATGAGCAGTTCTTC
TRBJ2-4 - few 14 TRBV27 CASSPGLAKNIQYF TGTGCCAGCAGCCCAGGGTTGGCCAAAAACATTCAGTACTTC
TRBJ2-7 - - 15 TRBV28 CASSSEWPSSYEQYF TGTGCCAGCAGTTCTGAGTGGCCGAGCTCCTACGAGCAGTACTTC
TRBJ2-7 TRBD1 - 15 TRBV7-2 CASSFGGTGAYEQYF TGTGCCAGCAGCTTCGGGGGGACAGGGGCCTACGAGCAGTACTTC
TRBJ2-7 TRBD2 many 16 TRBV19 CASSILSDGGAYEQYF TGTGCCAGTAGTATCCTAAGCGATGGGGGGGCCTACGAGCAGTACTTC
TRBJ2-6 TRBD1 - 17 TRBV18 CASSPRDREPGANVLTF TGTGCCAGCTCACCCCGGGACAGGGAGCCTGGGGCCAACGTCCTGACTTTC
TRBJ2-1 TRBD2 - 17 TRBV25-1 CASSGWGLAASYNEQFF TGTGCCAGCAGTGGTTGGGGACTAGCGGCCTCCTACAATGAGCAGTTCTTC
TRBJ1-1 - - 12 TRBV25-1 CASSGPDFSGFF TGTGCCAGCAGTGGCCCTGACTTTAGCGGTTTCTTT
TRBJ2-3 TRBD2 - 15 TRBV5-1 CASSLVSGKTDTQYF TGCGCCAGCAGCTTGGTTAGCGGGAAGACAGATACGCAGTATTTT
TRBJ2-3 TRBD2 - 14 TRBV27 CASSLAGRTDTQYF TGTGCCAGCAGCCTAGCGGGGCGCACAGATACGCAGTATTTT
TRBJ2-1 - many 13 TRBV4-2 CASSQDLGYEQFF TGTGCCAGCAGCCAAGATCTTGGGTATGAGCAGTTCTTC
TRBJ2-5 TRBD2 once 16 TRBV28 CASTRGTSGRSEAQYF TGTGCCAGCACACGAGGTACTAGCGGGAGGAGTGAGGCCCAGTACTTC
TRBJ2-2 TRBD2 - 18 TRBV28 CASSSRRSGTKLAGELFF TGTGCCAGCAGTTCTCGCCGGTCCGGGACTAAGTTGGCCGGGGAGCTGTTTTTT
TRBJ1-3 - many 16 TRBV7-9 CASSSQGRTSGYTIYF TGTGCCAGCAGCTCTCAGGGACGGACCTCTGGATACACCATATATTTT
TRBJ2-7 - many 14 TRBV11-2 CASSLDRGAGEQYF TGTGCCAGCAGCTTAGACAGGGGAGCCGGCGAGCAGTACTTC
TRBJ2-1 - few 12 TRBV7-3 CARALGRDEQFF TGTGCCAGGGCTCTAGGGCGCGATGAGCAGTTCTTC
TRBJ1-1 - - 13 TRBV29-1 CSVEDGGGTEAFF TGCAGCGTTGAAGACGGGGGGGGCACTGAAGCTTTCTTT
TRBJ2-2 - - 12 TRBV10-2 CASRENTGELFF TGCGCCAGCAGGGAGAACACCGGGGAGCTGTTTTTT
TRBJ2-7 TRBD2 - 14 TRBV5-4 CATGLAGSSYEQYF TGTGCCACCGGACTAGCGGGGAGTTCCTACGAGCAGTACTTC
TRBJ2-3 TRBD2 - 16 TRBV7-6 CASSLGAGGPWDTQYF TGTGCCAGCAGCTTAGGGGCGGGAGGGCCCTGGGATACGCAGTATTTT
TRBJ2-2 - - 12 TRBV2 CASSPLTGELFF TGTGCCAGCAGTCCTCTGACCGGGGAGCTGTTTTTT
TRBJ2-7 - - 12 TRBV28 CASSMDSYEQYF TGTGCCAGCAGCATGGACAGCTACGAGCAGTACTTC
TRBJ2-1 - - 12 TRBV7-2 CASSLRDDEQFF TGTGCCAGCAGCCTCAGGGACGATGAGCAGTTCTTC
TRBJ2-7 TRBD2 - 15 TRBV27 CASRSGGAGAYEQYF TGTGCCAGCCGGTCTGGAGGAGCGGGAGCCTACGAGCAGTACTTC
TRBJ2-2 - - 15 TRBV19 CASSIPGAGTGELFF TGTGCCAGTAGTATTCCGGGAGCGGGCACCGGGGAGCTGTTTTTT
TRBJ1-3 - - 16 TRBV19 CASSPSHTYSGNTIYF TGTGCCAGTAGTCCATCTCACACTTACTCTGGAAACACCATATATTTT
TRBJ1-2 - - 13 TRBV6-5 CASSLGGGYGYTF TGTGCCAGCAGCCTCGGGGGTGGCTATGGCTACACCTTC
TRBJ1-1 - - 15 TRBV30 CAWSVSAGRNTEAFF TGTGCCTGGAGTGTCTCCGCAGGGAGGAACACTGAAGCTTTCTTT
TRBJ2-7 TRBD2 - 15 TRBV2 CASSNVTSGSYEQYF TGCGCCAGCAGTAACGTCACTAGCGGCTCCTACGAGCAGTACTTC
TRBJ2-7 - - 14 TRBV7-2 CASSSRTPRTEQYF TGTGCCAGCAGCAGTCGGACGCCGAGGACCGAGCAGTACTTC
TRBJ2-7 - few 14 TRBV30 CAWSFRPVPYEQYF TGTGCCTGGAGCTTTCGCCCGGTCCCCTACGAGCAGTACTTC
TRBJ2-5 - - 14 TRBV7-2 CASKISLGQETQYF TGTGCCAGCAAGATCTCTTTGGGGCAAGAGACCCAGTACTTC
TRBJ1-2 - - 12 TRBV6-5 CASWASLGGYTF TGTGCCAGCTGGGCCTCTTTGGGGGGCTACACCTTC
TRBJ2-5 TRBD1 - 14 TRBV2 CASSGNRGQETQYF TGTGCCAGCAGTGGAAACAGGGGGCAAGAGACCCAGTACTTC
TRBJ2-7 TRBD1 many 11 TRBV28 CASSDRDEQYF TGTGCCAGCAGCGACAGGGACGAGCAGTACTTC
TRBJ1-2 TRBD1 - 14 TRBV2 CASSEDRGFYGYTF TGTGCCAGCAGTGAAGACAGGGGGTTCTATGGCTACACCTTC
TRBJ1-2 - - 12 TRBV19 CASSQGFYGYTF TGTGCCAGTAGTCAAGGGTTCTATGGCTACACCTTC
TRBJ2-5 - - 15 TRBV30 CAWSVPQQYQETQYF TGTGCCTGGAGTGTACCCCAACAGTACCAAGAGACCCAGTACTTC
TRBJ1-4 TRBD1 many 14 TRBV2 CASSADTGTGERFF TGTGCCAGCAGTGCCGACACCGGGACAGGGGAGAGGTTTTTT
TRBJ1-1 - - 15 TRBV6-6 CASSYSYRKNTEAFF TGTGCCAGCAGTTACTCATACAGAAAGAACACTGAAGCTTTCTTT
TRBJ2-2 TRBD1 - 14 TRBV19 CASSRQGVSGELFF TGTGCCAGTAGTAGACAGGGGGTTAGCGGGGAGCTGTTTTTT
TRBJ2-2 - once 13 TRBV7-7 CASSFGSTGELFF TGTGCTAGCAGCTTCGGGAGCACCGGGGAGCTGTTTTTT
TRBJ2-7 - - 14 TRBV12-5 CASGLGVRGGEQYF TGTGCTAGTGGTCTAGGTGTCAGGGGAGGCGAGCAGTACTTC
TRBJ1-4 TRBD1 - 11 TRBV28 CASSQGVKLFF TGTGCCAGCAGCCAGGGGGTAAAACTGTTTTTT
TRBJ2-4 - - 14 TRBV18 CASSSGLAKNIQYF TGTGCCAGCTCCTCCGGTCTAGCCAAAAACATTCAGTACTTC
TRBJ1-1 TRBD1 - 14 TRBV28 CASSLPHRRGEAFF TGTGCCAGCAGTTTACCCCACCGCAGGGGGGAAGCTTTCTTT
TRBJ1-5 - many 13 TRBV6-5 CASSYVSGQPQHF TGTGCCAGCAGTTACGTCAGTGGTCAGCCCCAGCATTTT
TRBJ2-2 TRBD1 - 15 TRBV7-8 CASSLGTGATGELFF TGTGCCAGCAGTTTAGGGACAGGGGCCACCGGGGAGCTGTTTTTT
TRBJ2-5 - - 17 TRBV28 CASSSAGRKAREETQYF TGTGCCAGCAGTTCCGCCGGACGAAAGGCCCGCGAAGAGACCCAGTACTTC